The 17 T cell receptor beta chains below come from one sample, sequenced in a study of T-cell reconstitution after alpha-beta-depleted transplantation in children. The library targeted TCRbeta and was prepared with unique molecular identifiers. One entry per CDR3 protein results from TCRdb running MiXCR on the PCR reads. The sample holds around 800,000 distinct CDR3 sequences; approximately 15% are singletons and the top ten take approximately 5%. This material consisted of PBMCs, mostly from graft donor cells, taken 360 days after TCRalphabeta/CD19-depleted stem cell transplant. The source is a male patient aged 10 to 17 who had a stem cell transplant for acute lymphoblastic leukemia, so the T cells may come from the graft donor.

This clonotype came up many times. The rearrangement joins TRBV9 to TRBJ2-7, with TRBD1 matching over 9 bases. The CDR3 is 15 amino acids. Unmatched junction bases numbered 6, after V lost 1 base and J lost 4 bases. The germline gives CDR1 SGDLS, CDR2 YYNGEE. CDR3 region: CASSVHWDREYEQYF. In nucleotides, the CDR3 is TGTGCCAGCAGCGTACATTGGGACAGGGAGTACGAGCAGTACTTC.

The chain's CDR3 is CSARGYGFYLTDTQYF. In nucleotides, the CDR3 is TGCAGTGCTAGAGGTTACGGCTTCTACTTAACAGATACGCAGTATTTT. The V gene is TRBV20-1, the J gene TRBJ2-3; D remains unclear. The CDR3 is 16 residues long. Germline V gives CDR1 DFQATT, CDR2 SNEGSKA (reference sequence). Trimming took off 1 base at V and 3 bases at J, with 17 bases between the two ends.

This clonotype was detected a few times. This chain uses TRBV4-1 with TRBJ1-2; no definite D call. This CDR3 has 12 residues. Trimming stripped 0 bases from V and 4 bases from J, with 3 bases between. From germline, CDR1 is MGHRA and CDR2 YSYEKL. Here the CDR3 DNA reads TGCGCCAGCAGCCAAGAAACCTATGGCTACACCTTC. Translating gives CASSQETYGYTF.

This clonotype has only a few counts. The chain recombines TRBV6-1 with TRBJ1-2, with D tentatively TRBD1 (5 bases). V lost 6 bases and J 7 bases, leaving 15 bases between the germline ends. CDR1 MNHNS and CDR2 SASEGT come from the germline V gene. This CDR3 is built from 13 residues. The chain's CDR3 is CASSRDRVGGYTF. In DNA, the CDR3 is TGTGCCAGCAGCAGGGACCGGGTCGGTGGCTACACCTTC.

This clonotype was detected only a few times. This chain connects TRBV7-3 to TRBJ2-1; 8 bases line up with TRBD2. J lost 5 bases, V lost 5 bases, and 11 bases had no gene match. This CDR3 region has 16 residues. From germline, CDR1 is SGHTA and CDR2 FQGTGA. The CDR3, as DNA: TGTGCCAGCAGCCGCATCGGGGGGGGCCCGGACAATGAGCAGTTCTTC. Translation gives CASSRIGGGPDNEQFF.

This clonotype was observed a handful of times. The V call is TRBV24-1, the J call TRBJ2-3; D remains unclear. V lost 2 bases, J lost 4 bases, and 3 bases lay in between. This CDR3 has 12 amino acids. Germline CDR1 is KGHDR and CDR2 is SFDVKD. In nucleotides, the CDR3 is TGTGCCACCAGTGATTCGTCAGATACGCAGTATTTT. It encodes CATSDSSDTQYF.

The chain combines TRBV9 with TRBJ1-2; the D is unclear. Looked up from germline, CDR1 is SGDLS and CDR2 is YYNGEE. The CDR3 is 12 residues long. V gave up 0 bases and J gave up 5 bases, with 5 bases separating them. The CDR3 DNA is TGTGCCAGCAGCGTAGATATGTATGGCTACACCTTC. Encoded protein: CASSVDMYGYTF.

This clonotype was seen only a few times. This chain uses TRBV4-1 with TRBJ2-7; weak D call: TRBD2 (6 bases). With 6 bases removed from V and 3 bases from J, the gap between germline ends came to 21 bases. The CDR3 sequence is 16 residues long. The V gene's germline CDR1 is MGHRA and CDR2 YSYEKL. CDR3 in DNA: TGCGCCAGCAGTCCCTCTAGCGTGTCCGCCTTCTACGAGCAGTACTTC. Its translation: CASSPSSVSAFYEQYF.

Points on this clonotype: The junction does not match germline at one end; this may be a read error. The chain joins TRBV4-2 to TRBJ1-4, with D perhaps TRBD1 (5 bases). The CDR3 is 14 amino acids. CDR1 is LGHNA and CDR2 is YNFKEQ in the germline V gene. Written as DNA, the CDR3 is TGTGCCAGCAAAATCCGGGGCACTAGTGAAAAACTGTTTTTT. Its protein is CASKIRGTSEKLFF.

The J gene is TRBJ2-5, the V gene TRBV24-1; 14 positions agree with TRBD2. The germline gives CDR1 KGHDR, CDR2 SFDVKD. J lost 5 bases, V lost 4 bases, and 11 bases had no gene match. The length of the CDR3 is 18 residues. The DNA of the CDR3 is TGTGCCACCAGTGACCCTGGCAGACTAGCGGGAGGGATGGAGACCCAGTACTTC. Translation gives CATSDPGRLAGGMETQYF.

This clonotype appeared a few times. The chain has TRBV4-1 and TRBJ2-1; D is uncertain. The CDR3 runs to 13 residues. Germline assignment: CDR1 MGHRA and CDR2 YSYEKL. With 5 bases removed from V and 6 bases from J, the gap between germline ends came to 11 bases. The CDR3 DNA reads TGCGCCAGCAGCTCCAACTTCGGCAATGAGCAGTTCTTC. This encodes CASSSNFGNEQFF.

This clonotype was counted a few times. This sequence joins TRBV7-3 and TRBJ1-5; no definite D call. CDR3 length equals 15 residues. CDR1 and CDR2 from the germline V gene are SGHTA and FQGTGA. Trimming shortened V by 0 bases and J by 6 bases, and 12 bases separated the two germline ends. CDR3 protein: CASSLTGIRSQPQHF. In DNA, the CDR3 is TGTGCCAGCAGCTTAACAGGGATTAGGAGTCAGCCCCAGCATTTT.

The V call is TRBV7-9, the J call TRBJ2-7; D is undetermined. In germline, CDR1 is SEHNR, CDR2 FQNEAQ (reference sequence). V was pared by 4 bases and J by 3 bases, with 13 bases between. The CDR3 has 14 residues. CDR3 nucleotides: TGTGCCAGCAGCTCCCTGCTAGGCATCTACGAGCAGTACTTC. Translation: CASSSLLGIYEQYF.

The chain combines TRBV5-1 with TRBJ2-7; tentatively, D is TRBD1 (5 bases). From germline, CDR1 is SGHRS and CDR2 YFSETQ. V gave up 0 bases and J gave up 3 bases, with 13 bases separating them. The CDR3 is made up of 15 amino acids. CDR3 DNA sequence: TGCGCCAGCAGCTTGGAACCCCTAGACAGCTACGAGCAGTACTTC. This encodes CASSLEPLDSYEQYF. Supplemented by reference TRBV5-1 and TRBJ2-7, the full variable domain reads KAGVTQTPRYLIKTRGQQVTLSCSPISGHRSVSWYQQTPGQGLQFLFEYFSETQRNKGNFPGRFSGRQFSNSRSEMNVSTLELGDSALYLCASSLEPLDSYEQYFGPGTRLTVT.

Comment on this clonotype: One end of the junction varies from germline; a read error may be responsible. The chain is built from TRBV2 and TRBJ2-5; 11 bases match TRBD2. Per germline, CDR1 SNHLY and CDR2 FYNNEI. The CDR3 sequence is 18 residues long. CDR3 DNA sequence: TGTACCAGCTGTTTCCTATTAGCGGGAGGGCCGGGGGTTGTGACCCAGTACTTC. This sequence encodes CTSCFLLAGGPGVVTQYF.

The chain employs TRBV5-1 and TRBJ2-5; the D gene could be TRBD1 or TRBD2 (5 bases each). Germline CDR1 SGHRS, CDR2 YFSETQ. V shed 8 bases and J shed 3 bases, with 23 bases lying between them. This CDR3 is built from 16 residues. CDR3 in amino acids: CASNPRGRGAEETQYF. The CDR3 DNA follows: TGCGCCAGTAATCCCCGAGGTAGAGGGGCGGAAGAGACCCAGTACTTC.

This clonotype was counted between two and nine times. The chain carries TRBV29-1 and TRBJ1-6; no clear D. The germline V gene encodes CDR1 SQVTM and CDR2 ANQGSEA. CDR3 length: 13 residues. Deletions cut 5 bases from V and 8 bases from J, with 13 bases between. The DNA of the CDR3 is TGCAGCGTTCAAGTGTGGATTGATTCACCCCTCCACTTT. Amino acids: CSVQVWIDSPLHF.